This passage covers 18 T cell receptor beta chains from one sample sequenced in a study of T cell repertoires in cytomegalovirus infection. TCRdb reanalysed the reads using MiXCR and keeps one entry per CDR3 protein. This table holds 740,000 or so distinct CDR3 sequences, under 40% found once. Sequences were obtained from PBMCs. These receptors all come from a human donor in good health (CMV status not recorded). Some clones in this sample may be carry-over from other donors' samples.

This rearrangement joins TRBV6-5 to TRBJ2-1, with 9 bases that match TRBD2. The CDR3 covers 18 residues. CDR1 and CDR2 from the germline V gene are MNHEY and SVGAGI. With 0 bases clipped from V and 5 bases from J, the junction kept 11 bases outside the gene matches. The CDR3 DNA reads TGTGCCAGCAGTTACTCGCCGAAGGCTAGCGGGACTCACAATGAGCAGTTCTTC. Translating gives CASSYSPKASGTHNEQFF.

This sequence joins TRBV7-6 and TRBJ2-5; D might be TRBD2 (6 bases). Per germline, CDR1 SGHVS and CDR2 FNYEAQ. There are 14 residues in the CDR3. The V and J ends lost 5 bases and 4 bases respectively, with 14 bases between them. Written as DNA, the CDR3 is TGTGCCAGCAGCCCAGTGGGGGGTCGAGAGACCCAGTACTTC. Translation: CASSPVGGRETQYF.

This clonotype was observed many times. A junction end diverges from the germline sequence, so it may reflect a read error. V gene TRBV12-3 or TRBV12-4 combines with J gene TRBJ2-7; 10 nucleotides agree with TRBD1. The CDR3 covers 16 residues. DNA of the CDR3: TGTGCCAGCACCCTTGCTTCGACAGGGGGCTCCCACGAGCAGTACTTC. Translation gives CASTLASTGGSHEQYF.

This clonotype was counted ten times or more. For the CDR3, the DNA is TGTGCCAGCAGCCGGACAGAACTAGCCTACAATGAGCAGTTCTTC. This translates into CASSRTELAYNEQFF. The rearrangement links TRBV7-2 to TRBJ2-1; D perhaps matches TRBD1 (6 bases). Germline V CDR1 and CDR2: SGHTA, FQGNSA. Trimming pared 5 bases from V and 2 bases from J, leaving 13 bases between. The CDR3 runs 15 residues.

This chain links TRBV29-1 with TRBJ2-2; tentative D call: TRBD1 (7 bases). With 5 bases removed from V and 3 bases from J, the gap between germline ends came to 13 bases. The CDR3 has 14 amino acids. Germline CDR1 reads SQVTM; CDR2 reads ANQGSEA. Here the CDR3 DNA reads TGCAGCGTTTGCCCCAGGGGGGACACCGGGGAGCTGTTTTTT. Translating gives CSVCPRGDTGELFF.

The chain combines TRBV2 with TRBJ2-1, with 11 nucleotides matching TRBD2. The CDR3 is 13 residues long. Germline CDR1 is SNHLY and CDR2 is FYNNEI. Trimming took 6 bases from V and 9 from J; bases not matched to a gene: 4. The CDR3 region is CASRGLAVGEQFF. In DNA, the CDR3 is TGTGCCAGCAGGGGACTAGCGGTGGGTGAGCAGTTCTTC.

The chain links TRBV9 to TRBJ2-1; 10 bases map to TRBD2. Per germline, CDR1 SGDLS and CDR2 YYNGEE. V trimming: 3 bases; J trimming: 9 bases; junction bases outside the gene matches: 9. The CDR3 length is 15 residues. Written as DNA, the CDR3 is TGTGCCAGCAGCGACCCAGCTAGCGGGGGAGGTGAGCAGTTCTTC. Protein: CASSDPASGGGEQFF.

This clonotype was recorded many times. The V and J genes are TRBV7-2 and TRBJ2-3; TRBD2 matches at 11 bases. V was pared by 2 bases and J by 1 base, with 11 bases of the junction left unmatched. Germline assignment: CDR1 SGHTA and CDR2 FQGNSA. CDR3 size: 19 residues. CDR3 DNA: TGTGCCAGCAGCTTAAGTGTTAGCGGGAGGGCTGTGGGCACAGATACGCAGTATTTT. It specifies CASSLSVSGRAVGTDTQYF.

This chain connects TRBV12-1 to TRBJ2-7. TRBV12-1 is a pseudogene segment. This CDR3 contains 14 residues. The CDR3 sequence is CASSFGSASYEQYF. CDR3 bases: TGTGCCAGCAGCTTTGGGTCAGCATCCTACGAGCAGTACTTC.

Regarding this clonotype: A much larger clone sits a single nucleotide away, making a read error possible. In this CDR3 the conserved last residue, phenylalanine or tryptophan, is missing, so a read error is likely. The chain uses TRBV7-8 and TRBJ1-2, with D uncertain. The length of the CDR3 is 13 residues. Trimming stripped 5 bases from V and 0 bases from J, with 7 bases between. The germline CDR1 and CDR2 sequences are SGHVS and FQNEAQ. The CDR3, as DNA: TGTGCCAGCAGCGTGGATGCTAACTATGGCTACACCCTC. Its translation is CASSVDANYGYTL.

This chain's CDR3 is CASSWGTGKTEAFF. In nucleotides, the CDR3 is TGCGCCAGCAGCTGGGGGACAGGGAAGACTGAAGCTTTCTTT. The chain is built from TRBV5-1 and TRBJ1-1; TRBD1 aligns across 9 bases. CDR3 length: 14 amino acids. CDR1 SGHRS and CDR2 YFSETQ come from the germline V gene. The V gene end was trimmed by 3 bases and the J gene end by 5 bases; junction bases not matched to a gene: 5.

The rearrangement joins TRBV6-1 to TRBJ1-5, with D maybe TRBD1 (6 bases). Germline assignment: CDR1 MNHNS and CDR2 SASEGT. This CDR3 is built from 18 residues. The ends were cut back, 6 bases at V and 1 base at J, with 22 bases in the middle. CDR3 loop: CASSPGIGGNLSNQPQHF. The CDR3 DNA sequence: TGTGCCAGCAGCCCTGGAATAGGGGGGAACCTCAGCAATCAGCCCCAGCATTTT.

The rearrangement links TRBV10-2 to TRBJ2-7, with 8 positions matching TRBD2. With 3 bases clipped from V and 5 bases from J, the junction kept 12 bases outside the gene matches. The germline V gene has CDR1 WSHSY and CDR2 SAAADI. The CDR3 sequence is 16 residues long. The CDR3 here is CASSEMDGGVGDEQYF. The DNA for the CDR3 is TGCGCCAGCAGTGAAATGGACGGGGGGGTTGGCGACGAGCAGTACTTC.

The CDR3 DNA follows: TGCAGCGCCGGACTAGCCCGTCGTGAGCAGTACTTC. Residues: CSAGLARREQYF. The chain uses TRBV20-1 and TRBJ2-7; 8 nucleotides agree with TRBD2. Germline CDR1 and CDR2: DFQATT and SNEGSKA (reference sequence). CDR3 length: 12 amino acids.

CDR3 in amino acids: CSASKGAFNEKLFF. The CDR3 nucleotides are TGCAGTGCTAGTAAGGGGGCCTTTAATGAAAAACTGTTTTTT. V usage is TRBV20-1 and J usage is TRBJ1-4; 7 positions match TRBD1. After removal of 3 bases from V and 4 bases from J, the junction contained 5 bases not matched to a gene. The CDR3 is 14 residues long. Germline V lookup: CDR1 DFQATT, CDR2 SNEGSKA (reference sequence).

The chain carries TRBV7-8 and TRBJ2-7; D might be TRBD1 (6 bases). Germline V gene data show CDR1 as SGHVS and CDR2 as FQNEAQ. This CDR3 comprises 14 residues. Trimming removed 7 bases from V and 4 bases from J, with 17 bases in between. The CDR3 bases are TGTGCCAGCATACCTGGTACAGGGCAATACGAGCAGTACTTC. Protein: CASIPGTGQYEQYF. The entire variable domain, with the rest obtained from reference TRBV7-8 and TRBJ2-7, is as follows: GAGVSQSPRYKVAKRGQDVALRCDPISGHVSLFWYQQALGQGPEFLTYFQNEAQLDKSGLPSDRFFAERPEGSVSTLKIQRTQQEDSAVYLCASIPGTGQYEQYFGPGTRLTVT.

About this clonotype: At one end the junction does not follow the germline gene, possibly because of a read error. This chain links TRBV7-9 with TRBJ1-2; 8 positions agree with TRBD1. Germline V CDR1 and CDR2: SEHNR, FQNEAQ (reference sequence). This CDR3 is built from 18 residues. The CDR3 DNA is TGTGCCAGCATCTTAGCTCCCGGAGGGACAGGCCAGGGCGAGGGCTACTCCTTC. Its translation is CASILAPGGTGQGEGYSF.

As concerns this clonotype: A read error may produce the germline difference seen at one junction end. The V call is TRBV28, the J call TRBJ2-6; either TRBD1 or TRBD2 may supply D (5 bases each). CDR1 MDHEN and CDR2 SYDVKM come from the germline V gene. This CDR3 region has 12 residues. The CDR3 DNA follows: TGTGCCAACATTGGGGGAGCCAACGTCCTTACTTTC. It is translated as CANIGGANVLTF.